This T cell receptor beta chain emerged from a study of cytomegalovirus exposure and HLA in healthy donors. To note about this clone: What it binds is unknown.

Nominally healthy donors provided the samples, though records likely missed some immune exposures. Whole-study findings and limits: According to a later analysis, most TCR beta chains associated with CMV appeared HLA-restricted. TCR beta sequences reportedly predicted most subjects' HLA-A and HLA-B alleles accurately.

Primers: 60 Vbeta forward and 13 Jbeta reverse. Assay: immunoSEQ multiplex PCR; the TCRdb copy retains only in-frame clones and omits some. The sample has some 160,000 clones, roughly 79% seen once. The sequenced material came from PBMCs. This receptor was obtained from a man between 40 and 49 years old in good health and CMV-seronegative.

This CDR3 is CASSSLGTASYEQYV. CDR3 nucleotide sequence: TGTGCCAGCAGCTCCCTCGGGACAGCTTCCTACGAGCAGTACGTC. This chain uses TRBV7-3 with TRBJ2-7, with 7 bases identical to TRBD1. Germline CDR1 is SGHTA and CDR2 is FQGTGA. This CDR3 spans 15 amino acids. The junction had 7 bases not matched to a gene; V was cut back by 4 bases and J by 1 base.